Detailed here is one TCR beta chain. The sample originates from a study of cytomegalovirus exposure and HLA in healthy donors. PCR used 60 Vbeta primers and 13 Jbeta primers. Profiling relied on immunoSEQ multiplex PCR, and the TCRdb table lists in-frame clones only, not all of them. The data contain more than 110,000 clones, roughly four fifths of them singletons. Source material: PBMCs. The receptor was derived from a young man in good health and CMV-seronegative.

This chain's CDR3 is CASAGGGAYEQYF. The CDR3 nucleotides are TGTGCCAGCGCCGGGGGGGGCGCCTACGAGCAGTACTTC. The rearrangement joins TRBV27 to TRBJ2-7, with TRBD2 matching over 8 bases. Germline loops: CDR1 MNHEY, CDR2 SMNVEV (reference sequence). V shed 8 bases and J 2 bases; nucleotides not matched to a gene: 5. CDR3 length: 13 residues.